These 29 T cell receptor beta chains were sequenced from one sample in a study of response to subunit inactivated influenza vaccine. TCRdb independently ran MiXCR on the RT-PCR reads; one entry per CDR3 protein. The sample records about 540,000 distinct CDR3 sequences, around a quarter being singletons. The sample was also linked to a second study, of T cells expressing NK-cell markers. That paper adds: What made the TCR beta cDNA was 5'RACE template switching with UMIs.

Sequenced material: CD4+ T cells sorted from PBMCs, taken 11 to 12 days after vaccination. The receptor set was obtained from a man between 45 and 60 years old who received an inactivated influenza vaccine.

The chain uses TRBV30 and TRBJ2-1, with 11 bases fitting TRBD2. The CDR3 length is 16 residues. V lost 3 bases to trimming and J lost 1 base; unmatched junction nucleotides: 5. The germline V gene encodes CDR1 GTSNPN and CDR2 SVGIG (reference sequence). The DNA for the CDR3 is TGTGCCTGGAGCCTAGGGACTAGCGGATCCTACAATGAGCAGTTCTTC. It codes for CAWSLGTSGSYNEQFF.

This sequence joins TRBV5-1 and TRBJ2-3; TRBD2 matches at 8 bases. The CDR3 is 15 amino acids. The junction had 8 bases not matched to a gene; V was cut back by 2 bases and J by 6 bases. Germline V gives CDR1 SGHRS, CDR2 YFSETQ. CDR3 sequence (DNA): TGCGCCAGCAGCTTATCCCGGGGGGGAGCGGATACGCAGTATTTT. Translating it yields CASSLSRGGADTQYF.

The gene calls are TRBV10-3 and TRBJ2-5; the match to TRBD2 covers 7 bases. The CDR3 sequence is 15 residues long. Germline V lookup: CDR1 ENHRY, CDR2 SYGVKD. Trimming cost V 3 bases and J 6 bases; bases outside gene matches: 10. The CDR3 loop reads CAISDSTTGGKTQYF. DNA for the CDR3: TGTGCCATCAGTGACTCCACCACCGGGGGGAAGACCCAGTACTTC.

This clonotype was seen a few times. The rearrangement uses TRBV6-5 and TRBJ1-2; tentative D call: TRBD1 (6 bases). The CDR3 contains 17 residues. Trimming left V 1 base short and J 1 base short, with 16 bases between. Per germline, CDR1 MNHEY and CDR2 SVGAGI. The CDR3 bases are TGTGCCAGCAGTTACTACGGGACATCCGACATTAACTATGGCTACACCTTC. Translated: CASSYYGTSDINYGYTF.

The CDR3 nucleotides are TGCGCCAGCAGCTTTTATCGGACAGGGGAGGGCTACACCTTC. It specifies CASSFYRTGEGYTF. The rearrangement joins TRBV5-1 to TRBJ1-2; 9 nucleotides line up with TRBD1. The CDR3 length is 14 residues. V shed 2 bases and J 8 bases; nucleotides not matched to a gene: 7. Germline CDR1 SGHRS, CDR2 YFSETQ.

This clonotype was picked up a small number of times. The chain recombines TRBV7-9 with TRBJ2-3, with D hard to call. The CDR3 loop spans 13 amino acids. Trimming left V 2 bases short and J 1 base short, with 4 bases between. Looked up from germline, CDR1 is SEHNR and CDR2 is FQNEAQ (reference sequence). CDR3 in DNA: TGTGCCAGCAGCTTACAGCGCACAGATACGCAGTATTTT. Translating it yields CASSLQRTDTQYF.

The J gene is TRBJ1-1, the V gene TRBV7-9, with D unresolved. The CDR3 has 14 residues. Germline V lookup: CDR1 SEHNR, CDR2 FQNEAQ (reference sequence). V was clipped by 4 bases and J by 1 base, with 10 bases between them. The CDR3 loop reads CASSSLDQNTEAFF. The DNA of the CDR3 is TGTGCCAGCAGCTCCTTAGATCAGAACACTGAAGCTTTCTTT.

The chain combines TRBV25-1 with TRBJ1-1, with D possibly TRBD1 on 5 matching bases. CDR1 MGHDK and CDR2 SYGVNS come from the germline V gene. V was shortened by 5 bases and J by 7 bases, with 11 bases between the two germline ends. The CDR3 totals 12 residues. CDR3 protein: CASSRGDGEAFF. The CDR3 DNA reads TGTGCCAGCAGTCGAGGGGATGGTGAAGCTTTCTTT.

In this sample, this clonotype turned up a few times. The chain has TRBV19 and TRBJ2-1, with 10 bases matching TRBD2. This CDR3 has 15 amino acids. J was trimmed by 9 bases and V by 3 bases; bases with no gene match: 8. Per the germline V gene, CDR1 is LNHDA and CDR2 is SQIVND (reference sequence). The DNA of the CDR3 is TGTGCCAGTAGTATTCTAGCGGGGGCCCCGGGTGAGCAGTTCTTC. As protein: CASSILAGAPGEQFF.

This clonotype appeared a few times. V usage is TRBV7-2 and J usage is TRBJ2-5; D possibly corresponds to TRBD2 (5 bases). The CDR3 spans 14 residues. Trimming stripped 4 bases from V and 5 bases from J, with 14 bases between. In germline, CDR1 is SGHTA, CDR2 FQGNSA. For the CDR3, the DNA is TGTGCCAGCAGCTCCCTCGGGAATCGCGAGACCCAGTACTTC. Protein sequence: CASSSLGNRETQYF.

This clonotype was picked up a small number of times. The chain couples TRBV29-1 to TRBJ2-1, with TRBD2 matching 8 bases. The CDR3 has 13 amino acids. V lost 4 bases, J lost 7 bases, and 6 bases stayed unmatched. Germline V gene lookup returns CDR1 SQVTM and CDR2 ANQGSEA. The CDR3 spells CSVATGGQNEQFF. The CDR3 DNA is TGCAGCGTTGCTACGGGGGGGCAGAATGAGCAGTTCTTC.

This clonotype was counted only a few times. The V gene is TRBV20-1, the J gene TRBJ2-4; D tentatively fits TRBD1 or TRBD2 (5 bases each). The V gene's germline CDR1 is DFQATT and CDR2 SNEGSKA (reference sequence). V lost 5 bases to trimming and J lost 8 bases, with 13 bases between them. The CDR3 consists of 12 residues. CDR3: CSAAGAGYIQYF. CDR3 DNA sequence: TGCAGTGCTGCCGGGGCCGGGTACATTCAGTACTTC.

This chain uses TRBV20-1 with TRBJ2-3; 9 bases map to TRBD2. Germline loops: CDR1 DFQATT, CDR2 SNEGSKA (reference sequence). This CDR3 spans 17 amino acids. J was trimmed by 6 bases and V by 0 bases; bases with no gene match: 13. The CDR3 DNA follows: TGCAGTGCTAGAGAGTTAATAGCGGGAGAGGTGGGGGATACGCAGTATTTT. Translated: CSARELIAGEVGDTQYF.

The sample holds a few counts of this clonotype. The V gene is TRBV12-3 or TRBV12-4, the J gene TRBJ1-5; the match to TRBD1 covers 11 bases. Germline trimming cut 6 bases from V and 4 bases from J; bases unmatched to any gene: 5. The CDR3 is made up of 15 amino acids. CDR3 sequence reads: CASRRGQGGNQPQHF. The CDR3 region has the DNA TGTGCCAGCAGGCGGGGACAGGGGGGTAATCAGCCCCAGCATTTT.

There are many counts of this clonotype. CDR3 amino acids: CASSPRVAGAGELFF. The DNA for the CDR3 is TGTGCCAGCAGCCCACGGGTAGCGGGAGCCGGGGAGCTGTTTTTT. This chain uses TRBV7-2 with TRBJ2-2; 9 bases line up with TRBD2. V shed 5 bases, J shed 6 bases, and the junction held 7 bases outside the gene matches. The CDR3 is 15 amino acids. Germline loops: CDR1 SGHTA, CDR2 FQGNSA.

The genes are TRBV20-1 and TRBJ1-5; TRBD1 aligns across 8 bases. The CDR3 covers 12 residues. The trim removed 6 bases at V and 6 bases at J, leaving 4 bases unmatched. Germline-derived CDR1 and CDR2 are DFQATT and SNEGSKA (reference sequence). CDR3 amino acids: CSATGQGQPQHF. CDR3 in DNA: TGCAGTGCCACAGGACAGGGTCAGCCCCAGCATTTT.

V usage is TRBV5-1 and J usage is TRBJ2-2; D possibly corresponds to TRBD1 (6 bases). The germline V gene encodes CDR1 SGHRS and CDR2 YFSETQ. The ends were cut back, 2 bases at V and 0 bases at J, with 23 bases in the middle. The CDR3 extends over 20 amino acids. CDR3: CASSFGQLLRFGSNTGELFF. For the CDR3, the DNA is TGCGCCAGCAGCTTCGGACAGCTCCTTCGGTTTGGATCGAACACCGGGGAGCTGTTTTTT.

This clonotype was observed many times. The chain has TRBV11-2 and TRBJ2-5; 8 bases align to TRBD2. This CDR3 has 15 residues. Germline CDR1 and CDR2: SGHAT and FQNNGV. J lost 5 bases, V lost 10 bases, and 15 bases had no gene match. The CDR3 coding sequence is TGTGCCACCAACACGAGGGGACTAGATGCGGAGACCCAGTACTTC. This translates into CATNTRGLDAETQYF.

The CDR3 sequence is CASSLSGAEEQYF. The CDR3 nucleotides read TGTGCCAGCAGCCTTTCGGGGGCAGAGGAGCAGTACTTC. This chain joins TRBV7-9 and TRBJ2-7, with D perhaps being TRBD1 or TRBD2 (6 bases each). CDR1 is SEHNR, CDR2 FQNEAQ, per germline (reference sequence). V dropped 5 bases and J dropped 7 bases, with 15 bases sitting between them. This CDR3 is 13 amino acids long.

This clonotype was counted many times. The rearrangement links TRBV6-2 or TRBV6-3 to TRBJ2-7, with TRBD1 as a possible D gene (6 bases). Germline assignment: CDR1 MNHEY and CDR2 SVGEGT. V was trimmed by 6 bases and J by 3 bases, leaving 15 bases between them. The CDR3 totals 14 residues. The CDR3 DNA sequence: TGTGCCAGCAGCGACGGACAGCCCAACTACGAGCAGTACTTC. Translating it yields CASSDGQPNYEQYF.

The chain couples TRBV28 to TRBJ2-7; 11 positions match TRBD1. Germline lookup yields CDR1 MDHEN and CDR2 SYDVKM. The CDR3 contains 15 residues. V lost 5 bases to trimming and J lost 4 bases; unmatched junction nucleotides: 7. In DNA, the CDR3 is TGTGCCAGCAGTGCTCCGGGACAGGGGGGGTACGAGCAGTACTTC. It is translated as CASSAPGQGGYEQYF.

Only a few counts were recorded for this clonotype. This sequence joins TRBV20-1 and TRBJ2-7, with 7 bases that match TRBD1. CDR1 is DFQATT, CDR2 SNEGSKA, per germline (reference sequence). Trimming removed 4 bases from V and 4 bases from J; junction bases left unmatched: 1. The CDR3 runs to 11 residues. CDR3 coding DNA: TGCAGTGCTATACAGGGGTACGAGCAGTACTTC. Its translation is CSAIQGYEQYF.

The chain couples TRBV27 to TRBJ2-7; 10 bases are shared with TRBD1. V trimming: 4 bases; J trimming: 3 bases; junction bases outside the gene matches: 6. The CDR3 has 15 residues. Germline CDR1 is MNHEY and CDR2 is SMNVEV (reference sequence). The CDR3 protein is CASSSQGQGIYEQYF. For the CDR3, the DNA is TGTGCCAGCAGTTCCCAGGGACAGGGGATCTACGAGCAGTACTTC.

This clonotype was picked up a small number of times. The rearrangement links TRBV6-2 or TRBV6-3 to TRBJ2-7; 7 bases are a match to TRBD1. V lost 6 bases, J lost 2 bases, and 4 bases stayed unmatched. The CDR3 is 13 amino acids. Per the germline V gene, CDR1 is MNHEY and CDR2 is SVGEGT. The CDR3 protein is CASRTGPTYEQYF. Here the CDR3 DNA reads TGTGCCAGCAGGACAGGGCCTACCTACGAGCAGTACTTC.

This clonotype was found a few times. This sequence joins TRBV20-1 and TRBJ2-1; 13 bases are shared with TRBD2. Trimming took 2 bases from V and 2 from J; bases not matched to a gene: 6. Germline CDR1 is DFQATT and CDR2 is SNEGSKA (reference sequence). The CDR3 length is 17 residues. CDR3 residues: CSARIGTSGNTYNEQFF. The CDR3 bases are TGCAGTGCTAGAATAGGGACTAGCGGGAACACCTACAATGAGCAGTTCTTC.

The V call is TRBV10-3, the J call TRBJ1-5, with 7 bases that match TRBD1. This CDR3 comprises 13 residues. The V gene end was trimmed by 10 bases and the J gene end by 8 bases; junction bases not matched to a gene: 11. CDR1 and CDR2 from the germline V gene are ENHRY and SYGVKD. DNA for the CDR3: TGTGCCACCCGAACAGGGGTGGATGAGCCCCAGCATTTT. Translation: CATRTGVDEPQHF.

This clonotype was observed a handful of times. V gene TRBV11-2 combines with J gene TRBJ2-3; maybe TRBD2 (6 bases). Germline-derived CDR1 and CDR2 are SGHAT and FQNNGV. The V and J ends lost 1 base and 0 bases respectively, with 14 bases between them. This CDR3 is 17 amino acids long. The DNA for the CDR3 is TGTGCCAGCAGCTTAGGTCTCCTAGCGCTAAGCACAGATACGCAGTATTTT. Amino acids: CASSLGLLALSTDTQYF.

The V and J genes are TRBV20-1 and TRBJ2-5, with D hard to call. The CDR3 consists of 10 residues. Per the germline V gene, CDR1 is DFQATT and CDR2 is SNEGSKA (reference sequence). V shed 7 bases and J shed 5 bases, with 8 bases lying between them. The CDR3 DNA reads TGCAGTGTGGCCCGGGAGACCCAGTACTTC. Its protein is CSVARETQYF.

V is TRBV19 and J is TRBJ2-3; D is possibly TRBD2 (6 bases). This CDR3 has 17 residues. Germline CDR1 is LNHDA and CDR2 is SQIVND (reference sequence). V was clipped by 5 bases and J by 3 bases, with 21 bases between them. CDR3 in amino acids: CASSPAGTYTMTDTQYF. The CDR3, as DNA: TGTGCCAGTAGTCCCGCCGGGACTTATACAATGACAGATACGCAGTATTTT.